The rows below give T cell receptor beta chains drawn from one sample of a study of T cell changes during pregnancy in multiple sclerosis. Assay used: immunoSEQ multiplex PCR; TCRdb lists only in-frame clones, some missing. This table has 100,000 or so clones, around 94% appearing once. The sequencing here drew on peripheral blood, taken in the second trimester of pregnancy. These receptors were obtained from a female donor with multiple sclerosis, enrolled in a pregnancy study. Each CDR3 is given with its conserved first and last residue. Each record gives: D gene, J gene, V gene, clone size, CDR3 DNA, CDR3 protein. The D gene is left open where the match is weak. Only part of the rows carry a size: once, few, many, or a class if the clone is expanded.

>TRBD1|TRBJ1-1|TRBV10-3|NA
TGTGCCATCAGTGGGGACAGGACGGACACTGAAGCTTTCTTT
CAISGDRTDTEAFF
>NA|TRBJ1-1|TRBV13|few
TGTGCCAACCAACAGGTGAACACTGAAGCTTTCTTT
CANQQVNTEAFF
>NA|TRBJ2-7|TRBV9|NA
TGTGCCAGCAGCGTAAAGTTCGACAGCCAGCAGTACTTC
CASSVKFDSQQYF
>NA|TRBJ2-7|TRBV2|NA
TGTGCCAGCGGATTCGACAGCTCCTACGAGCAGTACTTC
CASGFDSSYEQYF
>NA|TRBJ1-4|TRBV6-1|NA
TGTGCCAGCAGTGGACCAAGCGCGAATAATGAAAAACTGTTTTTT
CASSGPSANNEKLFF
>NA|TRBJ2-3|TRBV5-6|NA
TGTGCCAGCAGCTCGACTAGGGGTGACGATACGCAGTATTTT
CASSSTRGDDTQYF
>NA|TRBJ2-3|TRBV9|NA
TGTGCCAGCAGCCCAGGGGCAGATACGCAGTATTTT
CASSPGADTQYF
>TRBD1|TRBJ1-1|TRBV5-1|once
TGCGCCAGCAGCCCATGGGACAGCGTAGAGAACACTGAAGCTTTCTTT
CASSPWDSVENTEAFF
>NA|TRBJ2-5|TRBV18|NA
TGTGCCAGCTCTTCAGGGGTCCAAGAGACCCAGTACTTC
CASSSGVQETQYF
>TRBD1|TRBJ1-5|TRBV28|NA
TGTGCCAGCAGCCCAACCCGACAGGGGATGAGCAATCAGCCCCAGCATTTT
CASSPTRQGMSNQPQHF
>NA|TRBJ2-1|TRBV11-2|few
TGTGCCAGCTCAAGCACTCTAAGCTCCTACAATGAGCAGTTCTTC
CASSSTLSSYNEQFF
>TRBD1|TRBJ2-2|TRBV27|NA
TGTGCCAGCAGTCCCTTTCCGGGACAGGTTGTGAACACCGGGGAGCTGTTTTTT
CASSPFPGQVVNTGELFF
>NA|TRBJ2-3|TRBV27|NA
TGTGCCAGCAGACAGGGCGCCGCAGATACGCAGTATTTT
CASRQGAADTQYF
>TRBD1|TRBJ2-7|TRBV5-1|NA
TGCGCCAGCAGCTTATCACAGGGGTTCTCCTACGAGCAGTACTTC
CASSLSQGFSYEQYF
>NA|TRBJ2-6|TRBV2|NA
TGTGCCAGCAATCCTTCTGGGGCCAACGTCCTGACTTTC
CASNPSGANVLTF
>NA|TRBJ1-1|TRBV19|NA
TGTGCCAGTAGTAGAGACAGTTTGAACACTGAAGCTTTCTTT
CASSRDSLNTEAFF
>NA|TRBJ2-1|TRBV5-1|NA
TGCGCCAGCACCTTTTGGAGCGCGAGCTCCTACAATGAGCAGTTCTTC
CASTFWSASSYNEQFF
>TRBD2|TRBJ2-7|TRBV5-4|NA
TGTGCCAGCAGCACCAAGACTAGCGGGGCCTCCTACGAGCAGTACTTC
CASSTKTSGASYEQYF
>TRBD1|TRBJ1-1|TRBV19|NA
TGTGCCAGTAACTCGCACGGGACAGGGGGTACTGAAGCTTTCTTT
CASNSHGTGGTEAFF
>TRBD2|TRBJ2-7|TRBV7-2|NA
TGTGCCAGCAGCTTTGGCGGGACTAGTATCGAGCAGTACTTC
CASSFGGTSIEQYF
>TRBD1|TRBJ2-5|TRBV28|NA
TGTGCATCGAGAGGGACAGGGGAGACCCAGTACTTC
CASRGTGETQYF
>NA|TRBJ1-3|TRBV7-9|NA
TGTGCCAGCAGCTCGGGGGATCACACCATATATTTT
CASSSGDHTIYF
>NA|TRBJ1-3|TRBV19|NA
TGTGCCAGTAGTTACAGTAACCTCCCATATTTT
CASSYSNLPYF
>NA|TRBJ2-7|TRBV9|NA
TGTGCCAGCAGCGTAGACCCGGGGGCCTACGAGCAGTACTTC
CASSVDPGAYEQYF
>TRBD1|TRBJ2-7|TRBV5-1|NA
TGCGCCAGCAGCTTGGCAGGTCGGGGACAGGGGACCGGGCAGTACTTC
CASSLAGRGQGTGQYF
>NA|TRBJ2-7|TRBV16|NA
TGTGCCAGCAGCCAATGGGTAGCGGCGACCTCCGAGCAGTACTTC
CASSQWVAATSEQYF
>NA|TRBJ2-7|TRBV5-4|NA
TGTGCCAGCAGCTTGGGACTAGAGCAGTACTTC
CASSLGLEQYF
>TRBD2|TRBJ2-7|TRBV5-1|NA
TGCGCCAGCAGCCCTAGCGGGAGACCAGGGGAGCAGTACTTC
CASSPSGRPGEQYF
>TRBD2|TRBJ2-1|TRBV6-4|NA
TGTGCCAGCAGTGCGGGACTAGACGAACTCAATGAGCAGTTCTTC
CASSAGLDELNEQFF